The 20 T cell receptor beta chains in this list originate from one sample, sequenced in a study of a mutant IDH1 vaccine in newly diagnosed glioma. Assay: immunoSEQ multiplex PCR; the TCRdb copy retains only in-frame clones and omits some. The sample records approximately 92,000 clones, around four fifths being singletons. The sample's time point: baseline, week 1 (first vaccination visit). The treatment was: pre-vaccination baseline after standard-of-care therapy. This material consisted of PBMCs, taken from a glioma patient treated with radiotherapy, temozolomide or both. The receptors stem from a man aged 40-49 years with glioma.

This chain joins TRBV19 and TRBJ2-1; D remains ambiguous. The CDR3 is made up of 13 amino acids. V gave up 4 bases and J gave up 8 bases, with 12 bases separating them. Germline V gene sequence: CDR1 LNHDA, CDR2 SQIVND (reference sequence). Here the CDR3 reads CASSKPTRDEQFF. The DNA for the CDR3 is TGTGCCAGTAGTAAACCAACACGCGATGAGCAGTTCTTC.

This chain connects TRBV10-3 to TRBJ2-5; possible D gene TRBD1, 5 bases. This CDR3 has 13 amino acids. V was cut by 6 bases and J by 5 bases, with 13 bases left in between. Germline V gene data show CDR1 as ENHRY and CDR2 as SYGVKD. In DNA form, the CDR3 reads TGTGCCATCAGACCCGACAGTGTGGAGACCCAGTACTTC. This codes for CAIRPDSVETQYF.

The gene calls are TRBV29-1 and TRBJ2-1, with TRBD1 matching over 11 bases. The V and J ends lost 4 bases and 4 bases, in that order; junction bases with no gene match: 6. The CDR3 loop spans 15 amino acids. CDR1 and CDR2 from the germline V gene are SQVTM and ANQGSEA. CDR3 in amino acids: CSVVGDRGWYNEQFF. As DNA, the CDR3 is TGCAGCGTTGTTGGGGACAGGGGGTGGTACAATGAGCAGTTCTTC.

V usage is TRBV5-5 and J usage is TRBJ2-2; 8 bases fit TRBD1. Trimming took 3 bases from V and 6 from J; bases not matched to a gene: 7. The CDR3 is 15 amino acids. Per germline, CDR1 SGHKS and CDR2 YYEKEE (reference sequence). The CDR3 loop reads CASSWQDRAPGELFF. The CDR3 bases are TGTGCCAGCAGCTGGCAGGACAGGGCCCCCGGGGAGCTGTTTTTT.

The chain recombines TRBV5-4 with TRBJ2-5; D unresolved. The CDR3 spans 13 residues. Trimming cost V 4 bases and J 2 bases, with 9 bases left between them. Germline V gene data show CDR1 as SGHNT and CDR2 as YYREEE (reference sequence). CDR3: CASSQTRQETQYF. The CDR3 bases are TGTGCCAGCAGCCAGACACGGCAAGAGACCCAGTACTTC.

This clone was seen a few times. This sequence joins TRBV30 and TRBJ1-4, with D perhaps matching TRBD1 (6 bases). This CDR3 is built from 14 residues. Trimming took 2 bases from V and 7 from J, leaving 14 bases between them. The germline gives CDR1 GTSNPN, CDR2 SVGIG (reference sequence). CDR3 in amino acids: CAWSSTGLGEKLFF. CDR3 nucleotides: TGTGCCTGGAGTAGTACAGGGCTTGGTGAAAAACTGTTTTTT.

This chain links TRBV29-1 with TRBJ2-7, with D perhaps assigned TRBD1 or TRBD2 (5 bases each). V was trimmed by 2 bases and J by 5 bases, leaving 10 bases between them. Per the germline V gene, CDR1 is SQVTM and CDR2 is ANQGSEA. The CDR3 runs 12 residues. CDR3 protein: CSVEIMGDEQYF. The CDR3 nucleotides read TGCAGCGTTGAAATCATGGGGGACGAGCAGTACTTC.

This sequence joins TRBV4-3 and TRBJ2-1; D not resolved. The V gene's germline CDR1 is LGHNA and CDR2 YSLEER. CDR3 size: 14 residues. Trimming stripped 4 bases from V and 7 bases from J, with 14 bases between. The DNA of the CDR3 is TGCGCCAGCAGCCCCCACGGGCAGACTAATGAGCAGTTCTTC. Translating it yields CASSPHGQTNEQFF.

The chain uses TRBV5-1 and TRBJ2-7, with 10 bases fitting TRBD1. Per germline, CDR1 SGHRS and CDR2 YFSETQ. V lost 4 bases to trimming and J lost 6 bases; unmatched junction nucleotides: 4. This CDR3 is 13 amino acids long. For the CDR3, the DNA is TGCGCCAGCAGCCCGGGACAGGGGACCGAGCAGTACTTC. It codes for CASSPGQGTEQYF.

The V gene is TRBV29-1, the J gene TRBJ1-3; no definite D call. V dropped 4 bases and J dropped 4 bases, with 11 bases sitting between them. The CDR3 totals 13 residues. From germline, CDR1 is SQVTM and CDR2 ANQGSEA. DNA for the CDR3: TGCAGCGTTGTCTTGGCGGCCGGAAACACCATATATTTT. Residues: CSVVLAAGNTIYF. Full variable domain (rest looked up from reference TRBV29-1 and TRBJ1-3): SAVISQKPSRDICQRGTSLTIQCQVDSQVTMMFWYRQQPGQSLTLIATANQGSEATYESGFVIDKFPISRPNLTFSTLTVSNMSPEDSSIYLCSVVLAAGNTIYFGEGSWLTVV.

The chain combines TRBV11-2 with TRBJ1-1; tentative D call: TRBD1 (6 bases). The CDR3 loop spans 14 amino acids. V was shortened by 5 bases and J by 11 bases, with 21 bases between the two germline ends. CDR1 is SGHAT, CDR2 FQNNGV, per germline. The CDR3 DNA reads TGTGCCAGCAGCCAGAAGGGGGGGGCCGTTTGGGCTTTCTTT. It codes for CASSQKGGAVWAFF.

This chain joins TRBV28 and TRBJ1-2, with D uncertain. Germline CDR1 and CDR2: MDHEN and SYDVKM. The CDR3 extends over 12 amino acids. Trimming took off 5 bases at V and 8 bases at J, with 12 bases between the two ends. In DNA form, the CDR3 reads TGTGCCAGCAGTGAGGGTCCGAGGGGCTACACCTTC. It yields the protein CASSEGPRGYTF.

The chain is built from TRBV6-1 and TRBJ2-5; 7 bases agree with TRBD1. This CDR3 spans 15 amino acids. Germline CDR1 and CDR2: MNHNS and SASEGT. V lost 3 bases, J lost 2 bases, and 6 bases stayed unmatched. This CDR3 is CASSDLDRQQETQYF. The CDR3 nucleotides are TGTGCCAGCAGTGACTTGGACAGGCAGCAAGAGACCCAGTACTTC.

The chain uses TRBV27 and TRBJ2-1; 7 bases are a match to TRBD2. This CDR3 has 13 residues. Trimming at V came to 3 bases and at J to 7 bases, leaving 3 bases not matched to a gene. Per the germline V gene, CDR1 is MNHEY and CDR2 is SMNVEV (reference sequence). CDR3 region: CASSLWRENEQFF. The CDR3 DNA sequence: TGTGCCAGCAGTTTGTGGCGGGAGAATGAGCAGTTCTTC.

V gene TRBV19 combines with J gene TRBJ2-5; 10 bases fit TRBD2. The V gene's germline CDR1 is LNHDA and CDR2 SQIVND (reference sequence). V shed 5 bases, J shed 4 bases, and the junction held 4 bases outside the gene matches. CDR3 length equals 14 residues. The DNA for the CDR3 is TGTGCCAGTAGTTCAGGGACTAGCGTAGAGACCCAGTACTTC. Its protein product is CASSSGTSVETQYF.

The chain combines TRBV6-4 with TRBJ2-7; D assignment may be TRBD1 or TRBD2 (5 bases each). V was shortened by 2 bases and J by 7 bases, with 15 bases between the two germline ends. Germline V gene sequence: CDR1 MRHNA, CDR2 SNTAGT. The CDR3 totals 14 residues. This CDR3 reads CASSDTTGLEEQYF. The CDR3 coding sequence is TGTGCCAGCAGTGACACGACGGGGCTCGAGGAGCAGTACTTC.

The rearrangement links TRBV19 to TRBJ1-3; tentative D call: TRBD1 (6 bases). Deletions cut 4 bases from V and 0 bases from J, with 10 bases between. The germline V gene encodes CDR1 LNHDA and CDR2 SQIVND (reference sequence). This CDR3 has 15 residues. The CDR3 loop reads CASSNTGISGNTIYF. The CDR3 coding sequence is TGTGCCAGTAGTAATACAGGGATCTCTGGAAACACCATATATTTT.

This clone was picked up a small number of times. The V and J genes are TRBV5-6 and TRBJ1-1; D remains unclear. V gave up 7 bases and J gave up 3 bases, with 13 bases separating them. This CDR3 is 13 amino acids long. CDR1 and CDR2 from the germline V gene are SGHDT and YYEEEE. Here the CDR3 DNA reads TGTGCCAGCGGAAAAACACATGACACTGAAGCTTTCTTT. Translated, it gives CASGKTHDTEAFF.

This sequence joins TRBV19 and TRBJ1-5; D is uncertain. The germline V gene has CDR1 LNHDA and CDR2 SQIVND (reference sequence). CDR3 length: 13 residues. Trimming left V 10 bases short and J 4 bases short, with 14 bases between. The CDR3 coding sequence is TGTGCCACTAACCCGGGCAGGAATCAGCCCCAGCATTTT. Protein: CATNPGRNQPQHF.

The rearrangement uses TRBV9 and TRBJ2-5, with D hard to call. Germline CDR1 SGDLS, CDR2 YYNGEE. V was shortened by 4 bases and J by 5 bases, with 12 bases between the two germline ends. CDR3 size: 13 residues. CDR3 DNA sequence: TGTGCCAGCAGCTTAATAACCGGGGAGACCCAGTACTTC. It is translated as CASSLITGETQYF.